This T cell receptor (beta chain) derives from a study of OX40 agonist ivuxolimab in advanced cancers. CDR1 is SGDLS, CDR2 YYNGEE, per germline. The CDR3 runs 16 residues. The V gene end was trimmed by 2 bases and the J gene end by 6 bases; junction bases not matched to a gene: 9. The repertoire was sequenced with immunoSEQ multiplex PCR; TCRdb's copy has only in-frame clones and lacks some. The sample has around 69,000 clones; around 86% are singletons. The rearrangement uses TRBV9 and TRBJ1-4; 8 nucleotides agree with TRBD1. The sample consisted of CD4+ or CD8+ T cells sorted from blood, taken in a trial of the OX40 agonist ivuxolimab. The clonotype comes from an adult with an advanced solid tumor such as melanoma, head and neck, liver or kidney cancer. As DNA, the CDR3 is TGTGCCAGCAGCGTGGGTGGACAGGGATGGGATGAAAAACTGTTTTTT. It translates to CASSVGGQGWDEKLFF.